Each of the 6 T cell receptor beta chains below was sequenced from the same sample in a study of identical twins. TCRdb re-analysed the 5' RACE reads in MiXCR, keeping a single row per CDR3 protein. The sample includes 1.5 million or so distinct CDR3 sequences, roughly 35% of them seen just once. The source material was cord blood. The receptors here all came from a newborn girl in good health.

Only one count was recorded for this clonotype. The rearrangement links TRBV7-9 to TRBJ1-1; D is perhaps TRBD1 (6 bases). From germline, CDR1 is SEHNR and CDR2 FQNEAQ (reference sequence). V was pared by 1 base and J by 1 base, with 10 bases between. The CDR3 is 15 residues long. CDR3 coding DNA: TGTGCCAGCAGCTTAGGGTCGGGACAGAACACTGAAGCTTTCTTT. Translated: CASSLGSGQNTEAFF.

This sequence joins TRBV20-1 and TRBJ2-1; perhaps TRBD2 as D (6 bases). This CDR3 is 15 amino acids long. Trimming removed 1 base from V and 9 bases from J, with 19 bases in between. In germline, CDR1 is DFQATT, CDR2 SNEGSKA (reference sequence). CDR3 region: CSARAGTPFRVEQFF. CDR3 DNA sequence: TGCAGTGCTAGAGCCGGGACTCCCTTTAGGGTTGAGCAGTTCTTC.

This clonotype appeared a few times. This chain uses TRBV21-1 with TRBJ1-2; the table assigns TRBD1, which was not confirmed against the DNA. TRBV21-1 counts as a pseudogene. CDR3 length equals 13 residues. The CDR3, as DNA: TGTGCCAGCAGCAAAGGAGGGGTCAATGGCTACAACTTC. Its protein product is CASSKGGVNGYNF.

This clonotype was recorded a few times. CDR3 sequence (DNA): TGTGCCAGCAGCGGTTATGCGGGCCACCGAGAGTTCTTC. It encodes CASSGYAGHREFF. V gene TRBV9 combines with J gene TRBJ2-1; a possible D gene is TRBD2 (5 bases). Germline loops: CDR1 SGDLS, CDR2 YYNGEE. This CDR3 spans 13 amino acids. Trimming shortened V by 3 bases and J by 14 bases, and 18 bases separated the two germline ends.

This clonotype has only a few counts. The chain couples TRBV29-1 to TRBJ2-7; perhaps TRBD2 as D (5 bases). V lost 1 base to trimming and J lost 3 bases, with 10 bases between them. There are 13 residues in the CDR3. Germline lookup yields CDR1 SQVTM and CDR2 ANQGSEA. CDR3 bases: TGCAGCGTTGAAGGATCGGGGTACTACGAGCAGTACTTC. This translates into CSVEGSGYYEQYF.

V gene TRBV7-6 combines with J gene TRBJ2-7, with D perhaps being TRBD1 or TRBD2 (6 bases each). V was trimmed by 4 bases and J by 0 bases, leaving 16 bases between them. The CDR3 length is 16 residues. Germline loops: CDR1 SGHVS, CDR2 FNYEAQ. The CDR3 is CASSSLGGFSSYEQYF. The CDR3, as DNA: TGTGCCAGCAGCTCCTTAGGGGGGTTCAGCTCCTACGAGCAGTACTTC.